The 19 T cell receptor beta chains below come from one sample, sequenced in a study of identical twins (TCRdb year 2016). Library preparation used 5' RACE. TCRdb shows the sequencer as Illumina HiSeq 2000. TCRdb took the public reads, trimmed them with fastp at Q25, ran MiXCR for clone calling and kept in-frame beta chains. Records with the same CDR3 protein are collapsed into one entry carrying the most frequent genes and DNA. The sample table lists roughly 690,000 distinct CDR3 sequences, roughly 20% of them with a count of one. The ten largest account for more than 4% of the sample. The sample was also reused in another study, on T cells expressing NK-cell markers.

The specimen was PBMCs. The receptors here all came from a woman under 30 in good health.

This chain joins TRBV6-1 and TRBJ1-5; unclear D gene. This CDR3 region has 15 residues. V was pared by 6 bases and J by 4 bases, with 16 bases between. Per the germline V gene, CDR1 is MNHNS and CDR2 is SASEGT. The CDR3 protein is CASSPRASYNQPQHF. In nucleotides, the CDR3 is TGTGCCAGCAGCCCTCGTGCATCTTATAATCAGCCCCAGCATTTT.

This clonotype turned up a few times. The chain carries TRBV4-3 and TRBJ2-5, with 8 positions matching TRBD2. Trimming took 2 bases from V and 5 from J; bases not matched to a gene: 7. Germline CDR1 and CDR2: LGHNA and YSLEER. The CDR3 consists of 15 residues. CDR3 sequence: CASSQPAGVGETQYF. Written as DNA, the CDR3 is TGCGCCAGCAGCCAACCAGCGGGAGTGGGGGAGACCCAGTACTTC.

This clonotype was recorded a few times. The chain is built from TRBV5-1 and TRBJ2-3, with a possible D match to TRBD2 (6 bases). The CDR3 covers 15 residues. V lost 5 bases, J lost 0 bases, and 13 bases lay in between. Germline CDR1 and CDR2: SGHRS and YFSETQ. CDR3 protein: CASRPASGSTDTQYF. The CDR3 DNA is TGCGCCAGCAGACCCGCCAGCGGGAGCACAGATACGCAGTATTTT.

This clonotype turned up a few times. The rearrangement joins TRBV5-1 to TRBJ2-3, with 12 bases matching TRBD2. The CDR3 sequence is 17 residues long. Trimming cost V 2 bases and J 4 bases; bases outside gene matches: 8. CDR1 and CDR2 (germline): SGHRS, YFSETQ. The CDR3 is CASSFLGLAGWSDTQYF. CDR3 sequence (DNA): TGCGCCAGCAGCTTCCTAGGACTAGCGGGATGGTCAGATACGCAGTATTTT.

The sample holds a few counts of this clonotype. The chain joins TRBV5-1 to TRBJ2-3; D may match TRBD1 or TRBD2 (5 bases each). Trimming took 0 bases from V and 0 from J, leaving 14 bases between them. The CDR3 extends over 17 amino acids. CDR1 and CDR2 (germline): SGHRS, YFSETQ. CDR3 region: CASSLVWDRRSTDTQYF. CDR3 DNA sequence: TGCGCCAGCAGCTTGGTGTGGGACCGCCGTAGCACAGATACGCAGTATTTT. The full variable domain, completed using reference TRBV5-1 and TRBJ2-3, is KAGVTQTPRYLIKTRGQQVTLSCSPISGHRSVSWYQQTPGQGLQFLFEYFSETQRNKGNFPGRFSGRQFSNSRSEMNVSTLELGDSALYLCASSLVWDRRSTDTQYFGPGTRLTVL.

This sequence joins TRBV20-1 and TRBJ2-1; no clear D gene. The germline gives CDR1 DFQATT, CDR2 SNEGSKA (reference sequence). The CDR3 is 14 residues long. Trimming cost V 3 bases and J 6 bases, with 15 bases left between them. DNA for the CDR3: TGCAGTGCTAGTGGTGGGTTCCCTTTCAATGAGCAGTTCTTC. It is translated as CSASGGFPFNEQFF.

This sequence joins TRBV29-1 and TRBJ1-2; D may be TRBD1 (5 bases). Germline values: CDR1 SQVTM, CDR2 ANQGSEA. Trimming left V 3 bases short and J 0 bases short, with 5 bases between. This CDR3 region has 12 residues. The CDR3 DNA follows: TGCAGCGTTGAGACAGCTAACTATGGCTACACCTTC. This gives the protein CSVETANYGYTF. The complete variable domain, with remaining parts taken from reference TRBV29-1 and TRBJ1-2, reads SAVISQKPSRDICQRGTSLTIQCQVDSQVTMMFWYRQQPGQSLTLIATANQGSEATYESGFVIDKFPISRPNLTFSTLTVSNMSPEDSSIYLCSVETANYGYTFGSGTRLTVV.

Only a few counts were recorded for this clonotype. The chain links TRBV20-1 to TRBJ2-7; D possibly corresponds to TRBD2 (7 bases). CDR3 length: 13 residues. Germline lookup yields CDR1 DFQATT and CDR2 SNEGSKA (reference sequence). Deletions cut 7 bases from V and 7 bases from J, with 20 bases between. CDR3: CSGTAGTRLEQYF. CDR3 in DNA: TGCAGTGGGACAGCGGGGACAAGATTGGAGCAGTACTTC.

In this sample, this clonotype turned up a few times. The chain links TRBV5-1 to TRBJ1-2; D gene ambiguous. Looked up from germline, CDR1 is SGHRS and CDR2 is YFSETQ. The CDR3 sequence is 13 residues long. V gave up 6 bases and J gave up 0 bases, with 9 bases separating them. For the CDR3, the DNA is TGCGCCAGCAAGGGAGGAACTAACTATGGCTACACCTTC. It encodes CASKGGTNYGYTF.

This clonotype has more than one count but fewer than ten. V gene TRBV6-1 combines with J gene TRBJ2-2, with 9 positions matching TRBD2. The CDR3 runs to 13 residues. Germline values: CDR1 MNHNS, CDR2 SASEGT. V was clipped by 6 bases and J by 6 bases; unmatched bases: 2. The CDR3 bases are TGTGCCAGCAGAATAGCGGGAGCCGGGGAGCTGTTTTTT. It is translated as CASRIAGAGELFF.

As DNA, the CDR3 is TGCGCCAGCAGCTTGGAGGTTGGAAACCGAGCTTTCTTT. It translates to CASSLEVGNRAFF. The chain is built from TRBV5-1 and TRBJ1-1; D not certain. The CDR3 has 13 residues. Germline CDR1 SGHRS, CDR2 YFSETQ. V lost 0 bases and J 10 bases, leaving 13 bases between the germline ends.

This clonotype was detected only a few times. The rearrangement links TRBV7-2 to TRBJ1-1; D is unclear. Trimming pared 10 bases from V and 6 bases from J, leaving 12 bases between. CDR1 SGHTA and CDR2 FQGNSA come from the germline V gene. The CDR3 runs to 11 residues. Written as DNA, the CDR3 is TGTGCCATCTTGTACTGGTCTGAAGCTTTCTTT. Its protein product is CAILYWSEAFF.

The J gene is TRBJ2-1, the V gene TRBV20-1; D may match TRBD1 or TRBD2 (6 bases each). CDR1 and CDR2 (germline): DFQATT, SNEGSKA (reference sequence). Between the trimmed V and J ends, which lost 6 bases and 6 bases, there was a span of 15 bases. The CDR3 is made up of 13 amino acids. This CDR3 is CSAAKGGPNEQFF. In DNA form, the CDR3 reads TGCAGTGCCGCGAAGGGGGGACCCAATGAGCAGTTCTTC.

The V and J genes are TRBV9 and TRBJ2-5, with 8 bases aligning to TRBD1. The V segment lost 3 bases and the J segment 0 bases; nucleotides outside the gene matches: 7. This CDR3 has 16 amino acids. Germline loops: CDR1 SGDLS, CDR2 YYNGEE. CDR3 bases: TGTGCCAGCAGCGCCGGGACAGGATTTGACCAAGAGACCCAGTACTTC. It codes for CASSAGTGFDQETQYF.

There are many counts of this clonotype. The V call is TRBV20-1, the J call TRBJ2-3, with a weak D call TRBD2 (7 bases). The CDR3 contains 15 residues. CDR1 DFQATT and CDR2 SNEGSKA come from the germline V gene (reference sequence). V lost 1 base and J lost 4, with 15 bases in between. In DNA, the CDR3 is TGCAGTGCTAGAGTCTGGGGGAGGGGGTCAGATACGCAGTATTTT. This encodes CSARVWGRGSDTQYF.

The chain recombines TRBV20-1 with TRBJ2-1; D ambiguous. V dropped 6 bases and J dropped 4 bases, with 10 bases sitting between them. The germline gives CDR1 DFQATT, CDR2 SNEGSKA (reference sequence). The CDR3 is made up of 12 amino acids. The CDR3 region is CSADSRYNEQFF. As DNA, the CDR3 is TGCAGTGCCGATAGCAGATACAATGAGCAGTTCTTC.

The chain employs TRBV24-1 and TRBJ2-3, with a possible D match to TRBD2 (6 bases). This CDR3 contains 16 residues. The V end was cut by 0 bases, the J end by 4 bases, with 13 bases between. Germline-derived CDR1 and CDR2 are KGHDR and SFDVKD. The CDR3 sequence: CATSDLSGSSPDTQYF. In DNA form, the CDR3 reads TGTGCCACCAGTGATTTGTCCGGGAGCAGCCCAGATACGCAGTATTTT.

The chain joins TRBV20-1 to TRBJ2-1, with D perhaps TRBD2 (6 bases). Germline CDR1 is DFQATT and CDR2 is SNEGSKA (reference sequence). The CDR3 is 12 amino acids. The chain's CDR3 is CSVLGGYNEQFF. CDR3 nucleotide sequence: TGCAGCGTACTCGGGGGCTACAATGAGCAGTTCTTC.

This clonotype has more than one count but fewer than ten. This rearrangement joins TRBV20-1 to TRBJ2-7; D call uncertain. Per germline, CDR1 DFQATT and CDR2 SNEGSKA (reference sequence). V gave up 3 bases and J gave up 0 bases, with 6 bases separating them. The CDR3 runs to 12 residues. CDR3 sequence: CSASLLSYEQYF. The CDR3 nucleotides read TGCAGTGCTAGCCTCCTCTCCTACGAGCAGTACTTC.